These 2 T cell receptor beta chains were sequenced from one sample in a study of blood T cell repertoires in COVID-19. Some clones are missing from TCRdb's copy, which holds only in-frame ones; the method was immunoSEQ multiplex PCR. The table records a few hundred thousand clones, 85% of them present only once. Sample: PBMCs or T cells enriched from blood (not recorded which). These receptors were obtained from a man between 40 and 49 years old who had recovered from COVID-19.

V gene TRBV24-1 combines with J gene TRBJ2-7; 10 nucleotides align to TRBD1. The CDR3 is 15 residues long. Per the germline V gene, CDR1 is KGHDR and CDR2 is SFDVKD. V gave up 3 bases and J gave up 6 bases; unmatched junction bases: 7. The CDR3 bases are TGTGCCACCAGTGATGGACAGGGGGGGACAGGCGAGCAGTACTTC. Residues: CATSDGQGGTGEQYF.

The chain links TRBV18 to TRBJ1-5, with D perhaps TRBD1 (6 bases). The ends were cut back, 5 bases at V and 5 bases at J, with 7 bases in the middle. This CDR3 has 12 amino acids. The germline CDR1 and CDR2 sequences are KGHSH and LQKENI. The CDR3 DNA reads TGTGCCAGCTCAGGGGGCGATCAGCCCCAGCATTTT. Translated: CASSGGDQPQHF. The full variable domain, its missing parts supplied by reference TRBV18 and TRBJ1-5, is NAGVMQNPRHLVRRRGQEARLRCSPMKGHSHVYWYRQLPEEGLKFMVYLQKENIIDESGMPKERFSAEFPKEGPSILRIQQVVRGDSAAYFCASSGGDQPQHFGDGTRLSIL.